This T cell receptor beta chain was captured by sequencing in a study of somatic mutations in cytotoxic T cells in rheumatoid arthritis. Study background: Before any treatment began, about 30 ml EDTA peripheral blood was collected from patients right after diagnosis. Overall study findings and caveats: Over 20% of CD8+ cells belonged to the largest CD8+ clone in about an eighth of the 65 patients.

Germline V gives CDR1 SGDLS, CDR2 YYNGEE. Trimming removed 4 bases from V and 3 bases from J; junction bases left unmatched: 3. This CDR3 is 15 amino acids long. Turning to this clone: The antigen is unknown.

Data came from immunoSEQ multiplex PCR; TCRdb stores just in-frame clones and leaves some out. The table has under 25,000 clones, around 85% seen once. This chain uses TRBV9 with TRBJ2-1; 11 positions match TRBD2. Input material: CD8+ T cells sorted from blood. This TCR derives from a woman aged 40 to 50 with rheumatoid arthritis. The CDR3 here is CASSPLAGDYNEQFF. The CDR3 DNA sequence: TGTGCCAGCAGCCCACTAGCGGGAGACTACAATGAGCAGTTCTTC.